This T cell receptor (beta chain) stems from a study of beta chain features in type 1 diabetes. Study observations and caveats: TCRB CDR3s from Type 1 diabetes patients were moderately but significantly shorter in all four CD4+ subsets. The study found that naive, central memory and Treg TCRB repertoires appeared more similar in patients than in healthy donors.

To note about this clone: Its antigen is as yet unknown.

Investigators reverse transcribed all isolated RNA, so they sequenced expressed TCRB transcripts. Method: immunoSEQ multiplex PCR; TCRdb's copy keeps in-frame clones and lacks some. The sample comprises 600,000 to 750,000 clones, approximately 13% of which are singletons, and roughly 0.11% rests with the top ten. V was pared by 4 bases and J by 4 bases, with 10 bases of the junction left unmatched. Germline CDR1 is SGHRS and CDR2 is YFSETQ. The CDR3 runs 15 residues. Sample: naive CD4+ T cells from blood. The chain is built from TRBV5-1 and TRBJ2-5; 7 positions match TRBD1. This clonotype originated in a man aged 25-45 years with type 1 diabetes. The CDR3 nucleotides read TGCGCCAGCAGCACGACAGGGCTTCGGGGAGAGACCCAGTACTTC. This sequence encodes CASSTTGLRGETQYF.